This TCR beta chain was identified in a study of beta chain features in type 1 diabetes. Broader study findings: Moderate yet significant TCRB CDR3 shortening was seen in Type 1 diabetes patients in all four CD4+ subsets.

Turning to this clone: Its antigen is unidentified.

It was one heparinised blood draw, averaging around 120 mL, that each donor gave. This CDR3 contains 15 residues. J lost 6 bases, V lost 5 bases, and 7 bases had no gene match. CDR1 is SEHNR and CDR2 is FQNEAQ in the germline V gene (reference sequence). The entirety of the isolated RNA underwent reverse transcription, so expressed TCRB transcripts were sequenced. Method: immunoSEQ multiplex PCR; TCRdb's copy keeps in-frame clones and lacks some. Of fewer than 450,000 clones in the sample, less than 15% were seen once. The chain carries TRBV7-9 and TRBJ2-1, with 10 bases fitting TRBD2. This TCR derives from a woman aged 18-35 years with type 1 diabetes. The sample taken for sequencing was naive CD4+ T cells from blood. Here the CDR3 reads CASSPLAGEGNEQFF. CDR3 coding DNA: TGTGCCAGCAGCCCCCTAGCGGGGGAGGGCAATGAGCAGTTCTTC. Filled out from reference TRBV7-9 and TRBJ2-1, the complete variable domain reads DTGVSQNPRHKITKRGQNVTFRCDPISEHNRLYWYRQTLGQGPEFLTYFQNEAQLEKSRLLSDRFSAERPKGSFSTLEIQRTEQGDSAMYLCASSPLAGEGNEQFFGPGTRLTVL.